These 21 T cell receptor beta chains originate from one sample sequenced in a study of T cell therapy after organ transplantation. Clones were sequenced by immunoSEQ multiplex PCR, and TCRdb holds only the in-frame ones, with some missing. Here the sample spans some 17,000 clones, 65% to 90% being singletons. Indicated time point: 20-29 weeks after completion of therapy. These receptors' targets are unknown. The specimen was CD8+ T cells from blood, collected after autologous CMV-specific T cell therapy. These receptors all stem from a human patient who had received a solid organ transplant and had CMV disease. Some T cells may originate from the graft donor.

The V and J genes are TRBV4-1 and TRBJ2-2; D not certain. Per the germline V gene, CDR1 is MGHRA and CDR2 is YSYEKL. The CDR3 is made up of 16 amino acids. The germline V and J ends were trimmed by 1 base and 2 bases, with 11 bases remaining between them. Here the CDR3 DNA reads TGCGCCAGCAGCCAAGGGGTTAGCTACAACACCGGGGAGCTGTTTTTT. Amino acid sequence: CASSQGVSYNTGELFF.

The chain couples TRBV6-4 to TRBJ2-1; possible D gene TRBD2, 6 bases. Trimming left V 2 bases short and J 2 bases short, with 13 bases between. Looked up from germline, CDR1 is MRHNA and CDR2 is SNTAGT. CDR3 length: 16 amino acids. The CDR3 region has the DNA TGTGCCAGCAGTGACCGGGCGGGGTCCCCCTACAATGAGCAGTTCTTC. This codes for CASSDRAGSPYNEQFF.

The chain is built from TRBV19 and TRBJ1-1; 7 bases are shared with TRBD1. V lost 7 bases, J lost 2 bases, and 10 bases stayed unmatched. The CDR3 sequence is 15 residues long. Germline V gene data show CDR1 as LNHDA and CDR2 as SQIVND (reference sequence). CDR3 sequence (DNA): TGTGCCAGTACCATGGGGCCAGGGGGAAACACTGAAGCTTTCTTT. This translates into CASTMGPGGNTEAFF.

The genes are TRBV7-9 and TRBJ1-5, with a possible D match to TRBD1 (6 bases). Trimming left V 5 bases short and J 8 bases short, with 13 bases between. This CDR3 spans 13 amino acids. The V gene's germline CDR1 is SEHNR and CDR2 FQNEAQ (reference sequence). The CDR3 coding sequence is TGTGCCAGCAGCGCCACAGGGCTCGAGCCCCAGCATTTT. Residues: CASSATGLEPQHF.

The chain recombines TRBV6-1 with TRBJ2-7, with a weak D call TRBD2 (5 bases). V was cut by 1 base and J by 3 bases, with 13 bases left in between. The CDR3 consists of 15 residues. Germline CDR1 and CDR2: MNHNS and SASEGT. In nucleotides, the CDR3 is TGTGCCAGCAGTGAAGGATCACTGGGAGACTACGAGCAGTACTTC. It translates to CASSEGSLGDYEQYF.

Only one count was recorded for this clone. The chain employs TRBV6-6 and TRBJ2-2, with a weak D call TRBD1 (5 bases). Germline CDR1 MNHNY, CDR2 SVGAGI (reference sequence). The CDR3 covers 15 residues. Trimming took off 6 bases at V and 4 bases at J, with 15 bases between the two ends. The CDR3 DNA is TGTGCCAGCAGCCGTGGACACGTTCCCACCGGGGAGCTGTTTTTT. Protein product: CASSRGHVPTGELFF.

This chain connects TRBV19 to TRBJ1-2, with a possible D match to TRBD1 (5 bases). The CDR3 totals 14 residues. Trimming removed 3 bases from V and 4 bases from J, with 12 bases in between. In germline, CDR1 is LNHDA, CDR2 SQIVND (reference sequence). This CDR3 is CASSMQGGGYGYTF. The CDR3 DNA sequence: TGTGCCAGTAGTATGCAGGGTGGCGGCTATGGCTACACCTTC.

V gene TRBV9 combines with J gene TRBJ1-1; 7 bases fit TRBD1. CDR3 length: 13 amino acids. With V trimmed by 4 bases and J by 5 bases, 5 bases remained unmatched. Germline V gene data show CDR1 as SGDLS and CDR2 as YYNGEE. As DNA, the CDR3 is TGTGCCAGCAGCTACAGACAGGGAACTGAAGCTTTCTTT. It is translated as CASSYRQGTEAFF.

The chain recombines TRBV6-5 with TRBJ2-1, with TRBD2 identical over 8 bases. This CDR3 is 16 amino acids long. The germline V gene encodes CDR1 MNHEY and CDR2 SVGAGI. Unmatched junction bases numbered 9, after V lost 2 bases and J lost 6 bases. In nucleotides, the CDR3 is TGTGCCAGCAGTTACCAGGCGGGACTAGGTGTCAATGAGCAGTTCTTC. Amino acid sequence: CASSYQAGLGVNEQFF.

This chain uses TRBV5-6 with TRBJ1-5; possibly TRBD1 for D (5 bases). CDR1 is SGHDT and CDR2 is YYEEEE in the germline V gene. The germline V and J ends were trimmed by 4 bases and 0 bases, with 11 bases remaining between them. CDR3 length: 15 amino acids. CDR3 residues: CASSAMTVSNQPQHF. The CDR3, as DNA: TGTGCCAGCAGCGCCATGACAGTTAGCAATCAGCCCCAGCATTTT.

The chain is built from TRBV11-2 and TRBJ1-2, with D uncertain. This CDR3 spans 13 amino acids. Germline V gene sequence: CDR1 SGHAT, CDR2 FQNNGV. Trimming took off 3 bases at V and 6 bases at J, with 11 bases between the two ends. The CDR3 reads CASSFGKTNGYTF. Written as DNA, the CDR3 is TGTGCCAGCAGCTTCGGCAAGACTAATGGCTACACCTTC.

The chain has TRBV11-2 and TRBJ2-1, with D maybe TRBD2 (6 bases). The CDR3 runs 18 residues. Germline CDR1 is SGHAT and CDR2 is FQNNGV. V gave up 1 base and J gave up 0 bases, with 16 bases separating them. CDR3 DNA: TGTGCCAGCAGCTTAGGGGTCCTAGCGAGAAACTCCTACAATGAGCAGTTCTTC. It encodes CASSLGVLARNSYNEQFF.

The rearrangement joins TRBV5-5 to TRBJ2-7; TRBD2 is a possible D gene (5 bases). Germline-derived CDR1 and CDR2 are SGHKS and YYEKEE (reference sequence). CDR3 length: 14 amino acids. The germline V and J ends were trimmed by 4 bases and 2 bases, with 13 bases remaining between them. CDR3 in DNA: TGTGCCAGCAGCGTTCAATGGCGGGCCTACGAGCAGTACTTC. Encoded protein: CASSVQWRAYEQYF.

The chain links TRBV27 to TRBJ2-1, with TRBD2 matching 10 bases. This CDR3 has 14 residues. The germline CDR1 and CDR2 sequences are MNHEY and SMNVEV (reference sequence). V lost 6 bases and J lost 8; bases outside the gene matches: 7. CDR3 sequence reads: CASRTSGKGYEQFF. The CDR3 DNA is TGTGCCAGCAGAACTAGCGGGAAGGGGTATGAGCAGTTCTTC.

This clone showed up just once. This rearrangement joins TRBV25-1 to TRBJ1-1; perhaps TRBD1 as D (5 bases). The ends were cut back, 4 bases at V and 0 bases at J, with 9 bases in the middle. Germline V lookup: CDR1 MGHDK, CDR2 SYGVNS. The CDR3 contains 14 residues. In DNA, the CDR3 is TGTGCCAGCAGTGTTGACAGAATGAACACTGAAGCTTTCTTT. Protein product: CASSVDRMNTEAFF.

This clone has more than one count but fewer than ten. The chain uses TRBV6-4 and TRBJ2-3; the match to TRBD1 covers 8 bases. The CDR3 has 14 amino acids. V lost 6 bases, J lost 1 base, and 3 bases stayed unmatched. Per the germline V gene, CDR1 is MRHNA and CDR2 is SNTAGT. This CDR3 is CASSDRGGTDTQYF. The CDR3 DNA sequence: TGTGCCAGCAGCGACAGGGGAGGCACAGATACGCAGTATTTT.

This rearrangement joins TRBV7-9 to TRBJ2-1, with D perhaps being TRBD1 or TRBD2 (5 bases each). V lost 5 bases, J lost 10 bases, and 18 bases lay in between. Germline values: CDR1 SEHNR, CDR2 FQNEAQ (reference sequence). This CDR3 region has 14 residues. DNA for the CDR3: TGTGCCAGCAGCATCGGGACCCCGCATGGGGAGCAGTTCTTC. Amino acid sequence: CASSIGTPHGEQFF.

This clone was observed a single time. V usage is TRBV5-6 and J usage is TRBJ2-7; 10 bases align to TRBD1. CDR3 size: 14 residues. J lost 1 base, V lost 5 bases, and 3 bases had no gene match. Germline V CDR1 and CDR2: SGHDT, YYEEEE. The DNA for the CDR3 is TGTGCCAGCAGGGGGACAGGGGATTCCTACGAGCAGTACTTC. Residues: CASRGTGDSYEQYF.

This clone appeared once. The chain has TRBV7-2 and TRBJ1-1, with D perhaps TRBD1 (5 bases). Looked up from germline, CDR1 is SGHTA and CDR2 is FQGNSA. Trimming took off 1 base at V and 7 bases at J, with 10 bases between the two ends. The CDR3 is 13 amino acids. CDR3 protein: CASSLVTQGEAFF. The CDR3 DNA reads as TGTGCCAGCAGCTTAGTAACCCAGGGTGAAGCTTTCTTT.

The V call is TRBV14, the J call TRBJ1-1; TRBD1 might be the D (5 bases). Per germline, CDR1 SGHDN and CDR2 FVKESK. CDR3 length equals 13 residues. The V end was cut by 3 bases, the J end by 9 bases, with 14 bases between. In nucleotides, the CDR3 is TGTGCCAGCAGCCATTCTCAGGGATCGAAAGCTTTCTTT. It translates to CASSHSQGSKAFF. The full variable domain, in which reference TRBV14 and TRBJ1-1 provide the parts outside the CDR3, is EAGVTQFPSHSVIEKGQTVTLRCDPISGHDNLYWYRRVMGKEIKFLLHFVKESKQDESGMPNNRFLAERTGGTYSTLKVQPAELEDSGVYFCASSHSQGSKAFFGQGTRLTVV.

The chain has TRBV6-5 and TRBJ2-1; tentative D call: TRBD2 (5 bases). The CDR3 covers 14 residues. In germline, CDR1 is MNHEY, CDR2 SVGAGI. Trimming cost V 5 bases and J 5 bases, with 13 bases left between them. The CDR3 reads CASSPPGLDNEQFF. CDR3 DNA: TGTGCCAGCAGTCCCCCAGGACTCGACAATGAGCAGTTCTTC.